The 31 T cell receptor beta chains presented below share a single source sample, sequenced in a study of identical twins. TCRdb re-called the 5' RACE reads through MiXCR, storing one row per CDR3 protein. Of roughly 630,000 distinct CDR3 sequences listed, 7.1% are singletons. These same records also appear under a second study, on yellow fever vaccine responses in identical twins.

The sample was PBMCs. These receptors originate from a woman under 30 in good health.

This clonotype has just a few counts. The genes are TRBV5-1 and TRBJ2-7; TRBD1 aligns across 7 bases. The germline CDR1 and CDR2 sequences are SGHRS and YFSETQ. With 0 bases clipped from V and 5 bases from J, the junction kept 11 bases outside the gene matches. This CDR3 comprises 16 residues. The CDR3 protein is CASSLEGQGVLDEQYV. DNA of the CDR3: TGCGCCAGCAGCTTGGAAGGCCAGGGGGTATTGGACGAGCAGTACGTC.

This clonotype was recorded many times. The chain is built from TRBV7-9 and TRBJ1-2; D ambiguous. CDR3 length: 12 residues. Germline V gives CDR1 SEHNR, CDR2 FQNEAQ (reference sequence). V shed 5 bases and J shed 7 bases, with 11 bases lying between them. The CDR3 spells CASSPEGFGYTF. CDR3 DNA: TGTGCCAGCAGCCCAGAGGGTTTTGGCTACACCTTC.

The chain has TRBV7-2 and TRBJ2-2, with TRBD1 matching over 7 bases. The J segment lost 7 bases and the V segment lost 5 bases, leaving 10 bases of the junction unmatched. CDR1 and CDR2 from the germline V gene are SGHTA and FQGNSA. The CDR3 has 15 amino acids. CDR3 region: CASSPQGVGVGELFF. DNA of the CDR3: TGTGCCAGCAGCCCTCAGGGGGTCGGGGTCGGGGAGCTGTTTTTT. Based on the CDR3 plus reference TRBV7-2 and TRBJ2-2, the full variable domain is GAGVSQSPSNKVTEKGKDVELRCDPISGHTALYWYRQSLGQGLEFLIYFQGNSAPDKSGLPSDRFSAERTGGSVSTLTIQRTQQEDSAVYLCASSPQGVGVGELFFGEGSRLTVL.

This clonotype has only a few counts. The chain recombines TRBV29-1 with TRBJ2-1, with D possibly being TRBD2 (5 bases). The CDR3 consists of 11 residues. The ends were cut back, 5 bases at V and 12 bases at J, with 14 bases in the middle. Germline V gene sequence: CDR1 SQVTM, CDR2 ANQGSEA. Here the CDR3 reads CSVMDSHMQFF. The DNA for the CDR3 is TGCAGCGTTATGGACTCTCATATGCAGTTCTTC.

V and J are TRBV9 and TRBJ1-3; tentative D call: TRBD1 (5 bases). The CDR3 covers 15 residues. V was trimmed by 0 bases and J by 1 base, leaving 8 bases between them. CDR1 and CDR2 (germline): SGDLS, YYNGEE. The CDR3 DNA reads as TGTGCCAGCAGCGTAGCGGGGGAATCTGGAAACACCATATATTTT. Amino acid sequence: CASSVAGESGNTIYF.

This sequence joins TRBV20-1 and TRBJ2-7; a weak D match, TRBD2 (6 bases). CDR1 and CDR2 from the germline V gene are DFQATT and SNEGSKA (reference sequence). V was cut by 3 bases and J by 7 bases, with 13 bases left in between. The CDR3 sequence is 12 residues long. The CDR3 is CSASGGLGEQYV. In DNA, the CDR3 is TGCAGTGCTAGTGGGGGGTTGGGGGAGCAGTACGTC.

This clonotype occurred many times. The CDR3 here is CASSPRIGNTIYF. The CDR3 nucleotides are TGTGCCAGCAGCCCGAGAATTGGAAACACCATATATTTT. This chain connects TRBV5-6 to TRBJ1-3; no definite D call. V lost 4 bases and J lost 3, with 8 bases in between. This CDR3 region has 13 residues. Germline V gene lookup returns CDR1 SGHDT and CDR2 YYEEEE.

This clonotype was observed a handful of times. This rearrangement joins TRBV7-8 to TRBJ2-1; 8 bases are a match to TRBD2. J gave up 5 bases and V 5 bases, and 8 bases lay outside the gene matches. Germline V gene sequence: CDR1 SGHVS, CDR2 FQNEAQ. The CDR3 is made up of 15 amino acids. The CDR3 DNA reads TGTGCCAGCAGCAACAGCAGGGGACTAGACAATGAGCAGTTCTTC. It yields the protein CASSNSRGLDNEQFF.

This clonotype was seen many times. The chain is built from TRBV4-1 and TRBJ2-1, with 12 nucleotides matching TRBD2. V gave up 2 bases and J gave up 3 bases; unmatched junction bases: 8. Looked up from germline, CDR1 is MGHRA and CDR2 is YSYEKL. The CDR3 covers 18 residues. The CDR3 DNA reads TGCGCCAGCAGCCAACCAGCCTCGACTAGCGGGAGCTACAATGAGCAGTTCTTC. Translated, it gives CASSQPASTSGSYNEQFF.

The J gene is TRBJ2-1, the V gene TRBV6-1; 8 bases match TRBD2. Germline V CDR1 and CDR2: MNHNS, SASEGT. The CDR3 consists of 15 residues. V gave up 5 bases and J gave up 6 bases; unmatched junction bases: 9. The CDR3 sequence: CASSRKRGRGNEQFF. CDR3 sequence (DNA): TGTGCCAGCAGTCGCAAGCGGGGGAGGGGCAATGAGCAGTTCTTC.

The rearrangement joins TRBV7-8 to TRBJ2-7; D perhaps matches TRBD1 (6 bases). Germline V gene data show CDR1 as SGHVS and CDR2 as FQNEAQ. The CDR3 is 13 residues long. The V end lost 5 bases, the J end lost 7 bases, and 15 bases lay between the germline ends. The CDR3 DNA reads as TGTGCCAGCAGCAACCGGGACACAGGGGAGCAGTACGTC. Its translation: CASSNRDTGEQYV.

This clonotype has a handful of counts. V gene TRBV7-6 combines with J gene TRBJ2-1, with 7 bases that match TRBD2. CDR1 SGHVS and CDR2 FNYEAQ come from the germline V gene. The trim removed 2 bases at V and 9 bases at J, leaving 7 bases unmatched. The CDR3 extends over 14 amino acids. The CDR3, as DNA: TGTGCCAGCAGCTTATGGGGCGGGAGTAGTGAGCAGTTCTTC. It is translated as CASSLWGGSSEQFF.

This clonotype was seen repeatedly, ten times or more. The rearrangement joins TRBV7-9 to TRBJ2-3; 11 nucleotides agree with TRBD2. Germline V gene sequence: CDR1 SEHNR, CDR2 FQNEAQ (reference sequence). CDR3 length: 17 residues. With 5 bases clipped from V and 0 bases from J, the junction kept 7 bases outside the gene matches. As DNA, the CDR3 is TGTGCCAGCAGCCGGGGACTAGCGGTGGCTAGCACAGATACGCAGTATTTT. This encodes CASSRGLAVASTDTQYF.

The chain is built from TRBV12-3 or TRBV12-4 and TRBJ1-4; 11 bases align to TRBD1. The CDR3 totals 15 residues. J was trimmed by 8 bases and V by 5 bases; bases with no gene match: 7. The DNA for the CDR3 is TGTGCCAGCAGTCCATCGGACAGGGGGCCAGAAAAACTGTTTTTT. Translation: CASSPSDRGPEKLFF.

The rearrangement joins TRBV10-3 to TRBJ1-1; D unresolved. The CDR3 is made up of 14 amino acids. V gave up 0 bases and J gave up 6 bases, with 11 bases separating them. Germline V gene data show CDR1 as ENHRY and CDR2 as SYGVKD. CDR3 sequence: CAISESNREAEAFF. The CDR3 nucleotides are TGTGCCATCAGTGAGTCGAATAGGGAAGCTGAAGCTTTCTTT.

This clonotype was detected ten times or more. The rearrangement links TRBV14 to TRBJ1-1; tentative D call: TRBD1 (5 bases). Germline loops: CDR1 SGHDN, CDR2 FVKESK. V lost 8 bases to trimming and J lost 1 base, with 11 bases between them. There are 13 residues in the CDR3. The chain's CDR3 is CASSGHQNTEAFF. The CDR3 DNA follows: TGTGCCAGCTCTGGACACCAGAACACTGAAGCTTTCTTT.

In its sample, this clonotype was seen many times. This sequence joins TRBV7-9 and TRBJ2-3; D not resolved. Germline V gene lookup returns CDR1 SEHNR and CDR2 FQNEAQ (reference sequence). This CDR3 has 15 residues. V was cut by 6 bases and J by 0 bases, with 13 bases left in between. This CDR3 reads CASRSRSSSTDTQYF. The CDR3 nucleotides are TGTGCCAGCAGGTCCCGGTCGAGTAGCACAGATACGCAGTATTTT.

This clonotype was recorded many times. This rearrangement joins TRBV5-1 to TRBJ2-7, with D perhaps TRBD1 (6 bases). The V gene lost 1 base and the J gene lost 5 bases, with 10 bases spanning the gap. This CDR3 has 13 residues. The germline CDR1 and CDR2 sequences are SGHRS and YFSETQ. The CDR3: CASSLSRDNEQYF. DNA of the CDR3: TGCGCCAGCAGCTTGAGCAGGGACAACGAGCAGTACTTC. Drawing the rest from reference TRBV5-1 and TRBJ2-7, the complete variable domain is KAGVTQTPRYLIKTRGQQVTLSCSPISGHRSVSWYQQTPGQGLQFLFEYFSETQRNKGNFPGRFSGRQFSNSRSEMNVSTLELGDSALYLCASSLSRDNEQYFGPGTRLTVT.

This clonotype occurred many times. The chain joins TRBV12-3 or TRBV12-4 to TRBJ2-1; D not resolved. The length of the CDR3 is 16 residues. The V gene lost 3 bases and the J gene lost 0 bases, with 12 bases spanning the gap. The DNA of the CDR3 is TGTGCCAGCAGTTTTCCAGGCCAAAGCTCCTACAATGAGCAGTTCTTC. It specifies CASSFPGQSSYNEQFF.

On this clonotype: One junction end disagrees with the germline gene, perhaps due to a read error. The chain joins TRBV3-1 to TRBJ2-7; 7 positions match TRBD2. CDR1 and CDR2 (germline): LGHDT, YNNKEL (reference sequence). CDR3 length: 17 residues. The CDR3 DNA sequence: TGTGCCAGCACCCAAGTTAGCGGGTCTACATTCTCCTACGAGCAGTACTTC. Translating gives CASTQVSGSTFSYEQYF.

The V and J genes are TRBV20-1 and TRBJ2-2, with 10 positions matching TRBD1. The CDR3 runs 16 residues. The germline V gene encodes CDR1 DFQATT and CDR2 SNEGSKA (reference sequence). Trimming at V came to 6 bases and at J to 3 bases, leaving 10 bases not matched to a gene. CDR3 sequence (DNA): TGCAGTGCCGAGGATAAGGACAGGGGGTACACCGGGGAGCTGTTTTTT. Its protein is CSAEDKDRGYTGELFF.

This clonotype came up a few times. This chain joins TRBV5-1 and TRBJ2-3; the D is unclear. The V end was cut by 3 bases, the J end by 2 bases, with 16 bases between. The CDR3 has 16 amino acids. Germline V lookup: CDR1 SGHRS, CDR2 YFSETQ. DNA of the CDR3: TGCGCCAGCAGCTCAAACACGATCAGAAACACAGATACGCAGTATTTT. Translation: CASSSNTIRNTDTQYF.

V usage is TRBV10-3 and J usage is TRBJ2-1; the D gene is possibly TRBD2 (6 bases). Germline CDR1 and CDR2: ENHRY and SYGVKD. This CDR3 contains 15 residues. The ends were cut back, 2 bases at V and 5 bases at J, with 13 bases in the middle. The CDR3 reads CAISEIRERDNEQFF. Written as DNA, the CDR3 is TGTGCCATCAGTGAGATCCGGGAGCGGGACAATGAGCAGTTCTTC.

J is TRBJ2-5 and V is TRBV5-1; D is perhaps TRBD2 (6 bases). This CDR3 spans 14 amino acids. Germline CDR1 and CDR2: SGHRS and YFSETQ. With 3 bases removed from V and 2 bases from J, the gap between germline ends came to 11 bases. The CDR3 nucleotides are TGCGCCAGCAGCTCGGGGGACCTTCAAGAGACCCAGTACTTC. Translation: CASSSGDLQETQYF.

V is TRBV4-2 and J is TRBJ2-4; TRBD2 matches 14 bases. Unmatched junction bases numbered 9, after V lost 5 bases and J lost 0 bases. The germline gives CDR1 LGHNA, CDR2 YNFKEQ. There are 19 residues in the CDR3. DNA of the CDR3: TGTGCCAGCAGCAAGGGACTAGCGGGGGCTGATCTAGCCAAAAACATTCAGTACTTC. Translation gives CASSKGLAGADLAKNIQYF.

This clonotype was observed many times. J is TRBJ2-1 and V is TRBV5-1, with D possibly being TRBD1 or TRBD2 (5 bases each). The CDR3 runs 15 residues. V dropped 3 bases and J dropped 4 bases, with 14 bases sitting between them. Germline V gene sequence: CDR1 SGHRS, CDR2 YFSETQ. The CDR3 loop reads CASSSGTPPYNEQFF. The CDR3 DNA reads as TGCGCCAGCAGCTCCGGGACCCCCCCTTACAATGAGCAGTTCTTC.

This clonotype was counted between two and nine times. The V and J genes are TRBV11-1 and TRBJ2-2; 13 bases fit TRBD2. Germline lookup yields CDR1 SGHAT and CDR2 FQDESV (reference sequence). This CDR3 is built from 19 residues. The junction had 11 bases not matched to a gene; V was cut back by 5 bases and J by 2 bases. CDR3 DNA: TGTGCCAGCAGCCCTTACCCCGGGACTAGCGGGACTAACACCGGGGAGCTGTTTTTT. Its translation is CASSPYPGTSGTNTGELFF.

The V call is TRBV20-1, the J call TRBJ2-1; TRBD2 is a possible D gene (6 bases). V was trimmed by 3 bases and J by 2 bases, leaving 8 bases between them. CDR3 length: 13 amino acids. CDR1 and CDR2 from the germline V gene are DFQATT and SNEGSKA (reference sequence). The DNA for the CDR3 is TGCAGTGCTAGCCGGGAGCCCTACAATGAGCAGTTCTTC. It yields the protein CSASREPYNEQFF.

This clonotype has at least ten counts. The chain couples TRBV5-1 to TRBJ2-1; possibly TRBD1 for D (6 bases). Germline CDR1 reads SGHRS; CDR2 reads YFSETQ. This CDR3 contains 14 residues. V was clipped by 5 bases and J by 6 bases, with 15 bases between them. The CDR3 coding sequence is TGCGCCAGCAGTCTGGGGACAAGTAGCAATGAGCAGTTCTTC. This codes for CASSLGTSSNEQFF. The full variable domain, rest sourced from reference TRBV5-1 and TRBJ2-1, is KAGVTQTPRYLIKTRGQQVTLSCSPISGHRSVSWYQQTPGQGLQFLFEYFSETQRNKGNFPGRFSGRQFSNSRSEMNVSTLELGDSALYLCASSLGTSSNEQFFGPGTRLTVL.

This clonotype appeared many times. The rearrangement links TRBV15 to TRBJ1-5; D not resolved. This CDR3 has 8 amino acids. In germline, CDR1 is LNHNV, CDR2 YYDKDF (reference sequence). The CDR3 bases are TGTAGCAATCAGCCCCAGCATTTT. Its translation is CSNQPQHF.

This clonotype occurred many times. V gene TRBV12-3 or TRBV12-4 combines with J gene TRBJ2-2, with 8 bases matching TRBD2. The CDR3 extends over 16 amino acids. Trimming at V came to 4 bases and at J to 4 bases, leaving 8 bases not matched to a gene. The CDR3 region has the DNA TGTGCCAGCAGTTCCCACTCTCGGGGGGGCACCGGGGAGCTGTTTTTT. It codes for CASSSHSRGGTGELFF.